The text below deals with one TCR beta chain. Its antigen is not known. This specimen belongs to a study of cytomegalovirus exposure and HLA in healthy donors. Overall study findings and caveats: A later analysis found that most CMV-associated TCR beta chains appeared HLA-restricted. Links to common viral pathogens appeared, in a later analysis, for several of the most significant clusters.

Looked up from germline, CDR1 is SGHDN and CDR2 is FVKESK. Trimming cost V 0 bases and J 5 bases, with 10 bases left between them. There are 15 residues in the CDR3. 13 Jbeta primers and 60 Vbeta primers were used for the PCR. Clones were sequenced by immunoSEQ multiplex PCR, and TCRdb holds only the in-frame ones, with some missing. This table has around 200,000 clones, 86% appearing once. This chain links TRBV14 with TRBJ2-2; no reliable D call. This TCR was sampled from a woman younger than 45 in good health and CMV-seronegative. The specimen sequenced was PBMCs. The CDR3 nucleotides are TGTGCCAGCAGCCAAGATCCGGAGTGGACCGGGGAGCTGTTTTTT. Its translation is CASSQDPEWTGELFF.